The text below deals with one T cell receptor (beta chain). This sample stems from a study of cytomegalovirus exposure and HLA in healthy donors. Sampled while nominally healthy, donors likely had unrecorded immune exposures. 13 Jbeta primers and 60 Vbeta primers were used for the PCR. Assay used: immunoSEQ multiplex PCR; TCRdb lists only in-frame clones, some missing. In all, the sample yields 55,000 to 65,000 clones. From germline, CDR1 is LNHDA and CDR2 SQIVND (reference sequence). V gave up 0 bases and J gave up 3 bases, with 9 bases separating them. The CDR3 has 14 amino acids. This receptor was identified in a woman younger than 30 in good health and CMV-seronegative. V gene TRBV19 combines with J gene TRBJ2-7; the D gene is possibly TRBD1 (5 bases). The sequencing input was PBMCs. CDR3 protein: CASSIEDSYYEQYF. The DNA of the CDR3 is TGTGCCAGTAGTATAGAAGACAGCTACTACGAGCAGTACTTC. The complete variable domain, with remaining parts taken from reference TRBV19 and TRBJ2-7, reads DGGITQSPKYLFRKEGQNVTLSCEQNLNHDAMYWYRQDPGQGLRLIYYSQIVNDFQKGDIAEGYSVSREKKESFPLTVTSAQKNPTAFYLCASSIEDSYYEQYFGPGTRLTVT.